This T cell receptor beta chain was observed in a study of blood T cell repertoires in COVID-19. This table comes from immunoSEQ multiplex PCR, and its TCRdb copy is limited to in-frame clones, with some not included. The sample holds 110,000 to 150,000 clones, roughly three quarters seen once. This study enrolled people aged 18 to 89 from under 25 US geographic areas. This sequence originates from a woman in her 50s who had recovered from COVID-19. The sample taken for sequencing was PBMCs or T cells enriched from blood (not recorded which).

The DNA of the CDR3 is TGTGCCAGCAGCTTGATAGTAGCGGGGGTTCATGAGCAGTTCTTC. Its protein is CASSLIVAGVHEQFF. The chain is built from TRBV5-4 and TRBJ2-1, with TRBD2 identical over 9 bases. Losses at the gene ends were 1 base for V and 8 bases for J; bases not matched to a gene: 7. In germline, CDR1 is SGHNT, CDR2 YYREEE (reference sequence). The CDR3 is made up of 15 amino acids.